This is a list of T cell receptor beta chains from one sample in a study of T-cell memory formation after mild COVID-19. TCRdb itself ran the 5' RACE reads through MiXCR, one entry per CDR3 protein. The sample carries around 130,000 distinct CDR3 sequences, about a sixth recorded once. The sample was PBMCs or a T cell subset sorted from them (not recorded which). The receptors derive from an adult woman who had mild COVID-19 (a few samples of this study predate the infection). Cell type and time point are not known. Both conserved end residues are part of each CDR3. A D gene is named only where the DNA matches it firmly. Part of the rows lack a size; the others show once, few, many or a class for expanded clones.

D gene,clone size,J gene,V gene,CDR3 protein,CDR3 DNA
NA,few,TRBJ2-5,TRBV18,CASSPGGAGGTQYF,TGTGCCAGCTCACCAGGCGGGGCTGGGGGGACCCAGTACTTC
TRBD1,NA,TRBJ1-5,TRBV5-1,CASSLRGHQPQHF,TGCGCCAGCAGCTTGAGGGGGCATCAGCCCCAGCATTTT
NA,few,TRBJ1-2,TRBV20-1,CSAPRGGVYGYTF,TGCAGTGCTCCCCGGGGGGGGGTGTATGGCTACACCTTC
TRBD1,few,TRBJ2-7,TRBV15,CATSRDRGTYEQYF,TGTGCCACCAGCAGGGACAGGGGAACCTACGAGCAGTACTTC
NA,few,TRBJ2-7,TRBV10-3,CAINRGRGENYEQYF,TGTGCCATCAACCGAGGAAGGGGAGAAAACTACGAGCAGTACTTC
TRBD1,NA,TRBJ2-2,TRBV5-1,CASSLAVTGTGELFF,TGCGCCAGCAGCTTAGCCGTGACAGGGACCGGGGAGCTGTTTTTT
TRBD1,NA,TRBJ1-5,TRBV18,CASSPDRVGNQPQHF,TGTGCCAGCTCGCCGGACAGGGTTGGAAATCAGCCCCAGCATTTT
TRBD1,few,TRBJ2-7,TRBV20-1,CSARGSGGNEQYF,TGCAGTGCTAGAGGTTCAGGGGGCAACGAGCAGTACTTC
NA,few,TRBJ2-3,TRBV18,CASSLGPYADTQYF,TGTGCCAGCTCACTCGGGCCCTATGCAGATACGCAGTATTTT
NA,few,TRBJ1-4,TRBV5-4,CASSPKGTSGPTNEKLFF,TGTGCCAGCAGCCCTAAGGGGACATCCGGCCCAACTAATGAAAAACTGTTTTTT
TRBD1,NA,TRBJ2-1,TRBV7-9,CASSLVQGTYNEQFF,TGTGCCAGCAGCTTAGTACAGGGGACCTACAATGAGCAGTTCTTC
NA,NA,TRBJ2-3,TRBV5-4,CASSLTPVSDTQYF,TGTGCCAGCAGCTTGACGCCAGTAAGCGATACGCAGTATTTT
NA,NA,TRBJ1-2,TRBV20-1,CSATAEGRHYGYTF,TGCAGTGCAACCGCGGAGGGGCGGCACTATGGCTACACCTTC
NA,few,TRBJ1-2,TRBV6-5,CASSSPGPSGGYTF,TGTGCCAGCAGTTCCCCCGGGCCCTCGGGTGGCTACACCTTC
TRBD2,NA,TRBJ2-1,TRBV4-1,CASSQETRTSGGSWSYNEQFF,TGCGCCAGCAGCCAGGAAACGCGGACTAGCGGGGGAAGTTGGTCCTACAATGAGCAGTTCTTC
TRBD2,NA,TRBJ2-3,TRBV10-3,CASTSGRAPDTQYF,TGTGCCTCGACTAGCGGGAGGGCCCCAGATACGCAGTATTTT
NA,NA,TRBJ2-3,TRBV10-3,CAISGASPDTQYF,TGTGCCATCAGTGGGGCTAGCCCAGATACGCAGTATTTT
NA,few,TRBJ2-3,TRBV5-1,CASSPHRDGTQYF,TGCGCCAGCAGCCCACATCGGGACGGCACGCAGTATTTT
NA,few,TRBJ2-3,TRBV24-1,CATRDRDSATDTQYF,TGTGCCACCAGAGATCGCGACAGTGCCACAGATACGCAGTATTTT
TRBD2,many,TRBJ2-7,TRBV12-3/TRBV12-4,CASTSLGGSVSYEQYF,TGTGCCAGCACCTCCTTGGGGGGGTCAGTGTCCTACGAGCAGTACTTC